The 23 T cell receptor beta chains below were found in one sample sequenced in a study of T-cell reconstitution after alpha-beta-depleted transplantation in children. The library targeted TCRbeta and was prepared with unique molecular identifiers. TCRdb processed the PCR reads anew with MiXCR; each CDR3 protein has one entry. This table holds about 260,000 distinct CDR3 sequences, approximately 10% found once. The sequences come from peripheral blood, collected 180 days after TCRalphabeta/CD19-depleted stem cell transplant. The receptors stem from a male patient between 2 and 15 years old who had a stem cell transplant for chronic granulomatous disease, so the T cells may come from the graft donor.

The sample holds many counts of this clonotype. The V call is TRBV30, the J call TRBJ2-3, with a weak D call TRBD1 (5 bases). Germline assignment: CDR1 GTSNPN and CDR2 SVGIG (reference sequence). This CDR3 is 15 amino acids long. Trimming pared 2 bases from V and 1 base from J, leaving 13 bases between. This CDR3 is CAWSPPWGGTDTQYF. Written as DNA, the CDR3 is TGTGCCTGGAGTCCCCCCTGGGGCGGCACAGATACGCAGTATTTT.

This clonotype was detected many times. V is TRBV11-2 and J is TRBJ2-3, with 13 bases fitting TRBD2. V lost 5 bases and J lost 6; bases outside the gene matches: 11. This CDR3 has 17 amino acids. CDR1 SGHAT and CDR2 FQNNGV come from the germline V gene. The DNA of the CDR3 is TGTGCCAGCAGCCTAAGAACTAGCGGGGGGGCCAGGGATACGCAGTATTTT. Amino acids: CASSLRTSGGARDTQYF.

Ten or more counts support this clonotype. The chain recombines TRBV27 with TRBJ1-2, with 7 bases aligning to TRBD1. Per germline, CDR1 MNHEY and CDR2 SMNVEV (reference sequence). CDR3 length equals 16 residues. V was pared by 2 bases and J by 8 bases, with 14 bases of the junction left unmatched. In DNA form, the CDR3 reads TGTGCCAGCAGTTTAGTTGGAGGGGGCAGGGGCATCGGCTACACCTTC. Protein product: CASSLVGGGRGIGYTF.

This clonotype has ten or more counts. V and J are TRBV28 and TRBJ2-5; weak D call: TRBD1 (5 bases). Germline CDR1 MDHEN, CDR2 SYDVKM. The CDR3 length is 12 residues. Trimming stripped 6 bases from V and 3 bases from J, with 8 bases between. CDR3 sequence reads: CASRAQEETQYF. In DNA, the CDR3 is TGTGCCAGCAGGGCACAGGAAGAGACCCAGTACTTC. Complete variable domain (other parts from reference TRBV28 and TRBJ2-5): DVKVTQSSRYLVKRTGEKVFLECVQDMDHENMFWYRQDPGLGLRLIYFSYDVKMKEKGDIPEGYSVSREKKERFSLILESASTNQTSMYLCASRAQEETQYFGPGTRLLVL.

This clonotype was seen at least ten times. The CDR3 reads CASASVISSYNEQFF. In DNA, the CDR3 is TGTGCCAGCGCTTCGGTGATCAGCTCCTACAATGAGCAGTTCTTC. The rearrangement joins TRBV6-5 to TRBJ2-1; D is unresolved. The germline gives CDR1 MNHEY, CDR2 SVGAGI. CDR3 length: 15 residues. The V end was cut by 8 bases, the J end by 0 bases, with 14 bases between.

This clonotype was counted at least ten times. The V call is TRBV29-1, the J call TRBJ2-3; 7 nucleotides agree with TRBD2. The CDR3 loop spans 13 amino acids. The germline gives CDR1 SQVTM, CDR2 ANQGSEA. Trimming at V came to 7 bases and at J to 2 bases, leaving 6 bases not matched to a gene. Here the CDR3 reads CSGGGGFTDTQYF. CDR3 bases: TGCAGCGGGGGGGGAGGATTCACAGATACGCAGTATTTT.

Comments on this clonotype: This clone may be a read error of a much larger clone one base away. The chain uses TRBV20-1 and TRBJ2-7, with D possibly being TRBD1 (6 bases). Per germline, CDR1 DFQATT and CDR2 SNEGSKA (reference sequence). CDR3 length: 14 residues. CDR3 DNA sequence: TGCAGTGCCCACCGTGGGGGCGCGACGTACGAGCAGCACTTC. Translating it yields CSAHRGGATYEQHF.

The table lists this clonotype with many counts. CDR3 region: CATSRDVGAQETQYF. The CDR3 DNA sequence: TGTGCCACCAGCAGAGATGTGGGGGCCCAGGAGACCCAGTACTTC. The chain is built from TRBV15 and TRBJ2-5; a possible D gene is TRBD1 (6 bases). V was clipped by 0 bases and J by 5 bases, with 13 bases between them. Germline lookup yields CDR1 LNHNV and CDR2 YYDKDF (reference sequence). This CDR3 spans 15 amino acids.

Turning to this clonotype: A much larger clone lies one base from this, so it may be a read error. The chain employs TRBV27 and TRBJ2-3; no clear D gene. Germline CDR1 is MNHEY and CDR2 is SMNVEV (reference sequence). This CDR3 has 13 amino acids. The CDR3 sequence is CVSSLPERDTQYF. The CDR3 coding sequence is TGTGTCAGCAGTTTACCGGAGAGGGATACGCAGTATTTT.

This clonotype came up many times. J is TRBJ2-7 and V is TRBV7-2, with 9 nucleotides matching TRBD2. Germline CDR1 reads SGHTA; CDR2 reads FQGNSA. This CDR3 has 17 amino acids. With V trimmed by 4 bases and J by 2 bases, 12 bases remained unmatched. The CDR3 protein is CASSWRVSSGTTYEQYF. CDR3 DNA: TGTGCCAGCAGCTGGAGGGTATCTAGCGGGACTACCTACGAGCAGTACTTC.

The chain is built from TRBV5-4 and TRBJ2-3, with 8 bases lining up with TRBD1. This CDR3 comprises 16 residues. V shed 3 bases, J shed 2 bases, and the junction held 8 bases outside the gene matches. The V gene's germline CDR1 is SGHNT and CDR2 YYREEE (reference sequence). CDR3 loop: CASSSGGQEYTDTQYF. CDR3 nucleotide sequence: TGTGCCAGCAGCTCCGGGGGACAGGAGTACACAGATACGCAGTATTTT.

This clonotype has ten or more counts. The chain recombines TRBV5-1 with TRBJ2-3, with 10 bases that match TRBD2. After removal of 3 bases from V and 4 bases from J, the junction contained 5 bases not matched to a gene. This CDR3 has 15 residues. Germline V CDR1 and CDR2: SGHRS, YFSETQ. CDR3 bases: TGCGCCAGCAGCTCTGGACTAGCGGAATCAGATACGCAGTATTTT. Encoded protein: CASSSGLAESDTQYF.

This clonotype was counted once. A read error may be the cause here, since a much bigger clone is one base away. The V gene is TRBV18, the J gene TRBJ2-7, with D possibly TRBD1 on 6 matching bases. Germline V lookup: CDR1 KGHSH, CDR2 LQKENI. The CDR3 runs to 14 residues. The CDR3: CASSLYGQPYEQSF. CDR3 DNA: TGTGCCAGCTCACTTTACGGACAGCCCTACGAGCAGTCCTTC.

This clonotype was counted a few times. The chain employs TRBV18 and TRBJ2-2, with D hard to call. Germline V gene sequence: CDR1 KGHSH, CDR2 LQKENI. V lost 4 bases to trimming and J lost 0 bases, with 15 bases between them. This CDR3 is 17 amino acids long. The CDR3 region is CASSLTTGSPNTGELFF. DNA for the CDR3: TGTGCCAGCTCACTCACTACCGGGTCACCGAACACCGGGGAGCTGTTTTTT.

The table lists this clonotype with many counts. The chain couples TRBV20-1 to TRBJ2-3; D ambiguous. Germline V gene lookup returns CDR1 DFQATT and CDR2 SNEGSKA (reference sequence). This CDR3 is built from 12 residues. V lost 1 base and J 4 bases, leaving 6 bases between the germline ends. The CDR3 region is CSARARSDTQYF. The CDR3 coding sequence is TGCAGTGCTAGAGCTCGGTCAGATACGCAGTATTTT.

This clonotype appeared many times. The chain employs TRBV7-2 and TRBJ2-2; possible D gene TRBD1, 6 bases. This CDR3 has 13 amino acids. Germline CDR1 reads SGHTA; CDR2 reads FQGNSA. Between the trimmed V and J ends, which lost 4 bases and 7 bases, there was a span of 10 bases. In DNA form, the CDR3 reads TGTGCCAGCAGCTATAACAGGGTCGGGGAGCTGTTTTTT. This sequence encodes CASSYNRVGELFF.

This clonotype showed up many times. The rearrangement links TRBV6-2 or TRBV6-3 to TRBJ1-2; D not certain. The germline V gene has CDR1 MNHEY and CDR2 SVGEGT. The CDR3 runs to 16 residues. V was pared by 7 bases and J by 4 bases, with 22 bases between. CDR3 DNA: TGTGCCAGCACCCGACCGGGAGTTGAATCGGTCTATGGCTACACCTTC. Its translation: CASTRPGVESVYGYTF.

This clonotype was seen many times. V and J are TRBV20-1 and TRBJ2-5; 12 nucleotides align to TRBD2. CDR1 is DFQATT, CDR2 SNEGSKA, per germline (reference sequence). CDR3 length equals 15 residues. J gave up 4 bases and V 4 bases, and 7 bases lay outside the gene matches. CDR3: CSAIRLAGARETQYF. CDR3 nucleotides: TGCAGTGCTATCAGACTAGCGGGAGCCCGAGAGACCCAGTACTTC.

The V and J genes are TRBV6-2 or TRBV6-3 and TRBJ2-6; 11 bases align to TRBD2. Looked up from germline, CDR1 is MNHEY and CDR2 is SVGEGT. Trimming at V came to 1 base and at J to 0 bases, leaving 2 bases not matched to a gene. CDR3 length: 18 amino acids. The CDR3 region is CASSYLGLAASGANVLTF. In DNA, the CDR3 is TGTGCCAGCAGTTACTTGGGACTAGCGGCCTCTGGGGCCAACGTCCTGACTTTC.

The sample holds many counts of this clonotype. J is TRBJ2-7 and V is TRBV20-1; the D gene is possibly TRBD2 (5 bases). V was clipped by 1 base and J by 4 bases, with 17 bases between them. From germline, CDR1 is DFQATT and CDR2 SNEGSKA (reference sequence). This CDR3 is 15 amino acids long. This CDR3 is CSARVRVGVLYEQYF. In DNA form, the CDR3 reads TGCAGTGCTAGAGTTCGTGTGGGAGTTCTTTACGAGCAGTACTTC.

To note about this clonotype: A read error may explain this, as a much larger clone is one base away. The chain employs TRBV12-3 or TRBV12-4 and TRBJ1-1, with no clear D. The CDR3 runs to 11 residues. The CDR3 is CASSRRTETFF. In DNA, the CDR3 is TGTGCCAGCAGCAGGCGCACTGAAACTTTCTTT.

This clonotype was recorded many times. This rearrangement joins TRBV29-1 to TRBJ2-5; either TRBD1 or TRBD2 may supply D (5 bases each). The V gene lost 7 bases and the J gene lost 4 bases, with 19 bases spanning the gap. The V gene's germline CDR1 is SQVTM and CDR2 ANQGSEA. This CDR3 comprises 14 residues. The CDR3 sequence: CSAKSRGGGETQYF. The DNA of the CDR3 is TGCAGCGCCAAATCACGGGGCGGAGGAGAGACCCAGTACTTC.

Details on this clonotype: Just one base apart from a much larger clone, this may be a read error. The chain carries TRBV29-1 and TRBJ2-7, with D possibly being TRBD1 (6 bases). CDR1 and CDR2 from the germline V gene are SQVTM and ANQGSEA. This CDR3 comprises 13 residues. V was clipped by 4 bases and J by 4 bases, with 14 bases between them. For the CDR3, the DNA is TGCAGCGTTGGCGATAGGGGGAGATACGAGCAGTACTTC. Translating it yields CSVGDRGRYEQYF.